This T cell receptor (beta chain) comes out of a study of blood T cell repertoires in COVID-19 (dated by TCRdb to about 2020). Context from the whole study: Collaborator samples came from the United States, Italy and Spain and covered acute and convalescent phases of COVID-19. The material from the prospective study consisted of cDNA or gDNA derived from T cells, B-cell-depleted T cells, or PBMCs. Nearly every sample came with metadata listing a de-identified subject ID, COVID-19 status, age in years and sex. Samples were obtained from the ongoing ImmuneRACE study (first 160 participants) and from 1,200 or so subjects provided by 6 global collaborators. The repertoires were released in a freely available public database intended as a resource for research on the immune response to SARS-CoV-2. Subjects who had been exposed to COVID-19, were actively infected with it, or had recovered from it provided the deeply sampled blood TCRbeta repertoires that made up the dataset. Where HLA class I and class II types were available, the types were taken from metadata supplied by the sample provider, not from assay-based typing.

Whole blood was collected in K2EDTA tubes by collaborating institutions according to the institutions' own protocols. For TCRbeta analysis, collaborators shipped samples as frozen whole blood, isolated PBMCs, or DNA extracted from either of those sample types. TCRbeta CDR3 regions were amplified from genomic DNA using the immunoSEQ Assay, a bias-controlled multiplex PCR. As for the original processing: Nucleated cell counts per sample were estimated from amplification of reference gene primers within the assay. To quantify the absolute abundance of each unique TCRbeta CDR3 rearrangement, sequence reads were collapsed and filtered. For each sample, productive Simpson clonality was calculated by taking the square root of Simpson's diversity index across productive rearrangements. The immuneACCESS repertoire file appears here via TCRdb, limited to in-frame rearrangements. These files lack a portion of the clones; in checked studies, under half of the deficit traces to unresolved V genes, and the cause of the others is not known. V, J and clone size derive from that table, while D and trimming were established from the DNA sequence. The table for this sample lists roughly 30,000 clones; over 75% of them were counted only once. More than 15% of the sample goes to the ten largest clones.

The sample holds one count of this clone. The target of this receptor is not known. Per-base qualities were not stored, and no clone one base away is much larger. The germline ends are 25 bases apart after V is trimmed by 6 bases and J by 4 bases. The CDR3 spans 18 residues, from the cysteine through the phenylalanine. The only DNA kept is the CDR3, 54 bases in frame from the first base. Per the germline V gene, KGHSH is the CDR1 and LQKENI is the CDR2. General study outcomes and caveats: Clinical and demographic metadata were provided uncurated, with the amount varying by source and participant.

The rearrangement joined TRBV18 to TRBJ1-3; D gene: possibly TRBD1, on 6 matching bases. This TCR came from a man aged 70 or older with active COVID-19. The sequenced sample consisted of peripheral blood. The bases are TGTGCCAGCTCCCGAGACAGGAGAACTCTGTCGGGAGGAAACACCATATATTTT. It translates to CASSRDRRTLSGGNTIYF.